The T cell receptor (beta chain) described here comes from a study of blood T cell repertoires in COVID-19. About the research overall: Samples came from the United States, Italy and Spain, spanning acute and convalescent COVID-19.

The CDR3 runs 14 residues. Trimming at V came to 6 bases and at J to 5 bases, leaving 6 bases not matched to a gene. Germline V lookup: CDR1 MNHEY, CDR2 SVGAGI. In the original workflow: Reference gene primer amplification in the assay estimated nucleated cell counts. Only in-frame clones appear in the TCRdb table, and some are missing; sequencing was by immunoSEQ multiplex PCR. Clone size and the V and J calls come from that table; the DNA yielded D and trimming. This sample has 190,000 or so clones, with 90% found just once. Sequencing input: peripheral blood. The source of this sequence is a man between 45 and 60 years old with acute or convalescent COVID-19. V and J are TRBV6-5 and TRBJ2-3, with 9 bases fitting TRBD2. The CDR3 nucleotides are TGTGCCAGCAGGGCGGGGGGGCCCATAGATACGCAGTATTTT. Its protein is CASRAGGPIDTQYF.